This T cell receptor beta chain is from a study of CD8+ T cells in alopecia areata (dated by TCRdb to the late 2010s). Background on the whole study: Treated patients were enrolled in an open-label pilot trial of oral tofacitinib at 5 to 10 mg twice daily for moderate-to-severe alopecia areata. Scalp clonality was compared across normal scalp (n=4), patchy alopecia areata scalp (n=8), and alopecia totalis/universalis scalp (n=8). RNA was obtained with the PAXgene miRNA kit for fixed scalp, the miRNeasy kit for PBMCs, and the RNeasy kit for mouse skin. In treated patients, disease severity was measured using the SALT score, which gives the percentage of scalp surface area affected. Tofacitinib-treated patients had biopsies at baseline and at 4 and 24 weeks of treatment, with a later scalp biopsy in several patients. immunoSEQ multiplex PCR using 35 Vbeta forward primers and 13 Jbeta reverse primers was used to amplify TCRbeta CDR3 regions. Human TCRbeta sequencing covered scalp tissue and sorted CD4+ and CD8+ peripheral blood T cells from patchy and totalis/universalis alopecia areata patients and healthy controls. The study used high-throughput TCRbeta sequencing to examine T cell clonal expansion in alopecia areata, in both the C3H/HeJ mouse model and human patients. Patients received tofacitinib for 6 to 18 months and were then followed off drug for 6 months to check for delayed response and recurrence. Results and caveats for the whole study, not just this receptor: Because the treated cohort was small and had just a single nonresponder, larger studies are needed to establish links between baseline CD8+ expansion and response. Tofacitinib significantly decreased scalp clonality and the number of expanded CD8+ clones among the top 100 scalp clones. Shared TCR sequences between patients were less evident than in mice, which may be partly attributable to HLA diversity in the patient population. Resident alphabeta T cells in normal human skin are also sequenced, complicating scalp TCR repertoire analysis, unlike mouse skin dominated by gammadelta T cells. Many expanded lesional clones were found to persist in scalp and blood during tofacitinib treatment, and relapse after treatment cessation may be partly explained by this persistence. Higher clonality and more expanded CD8+ clones were observed in lesional scalp than in normal scalp, particularly in alopecia totalis/universalis, a finding suggestive of antigenic drive.

The CDR3 goes from the cysteine to the phenylalanine over 15 residues. The kept DNA is CDR3 alone, 45 bases in frame from the first base. V lost 0 bases and J lost 7 bases; the stretch between them is 13 bases long. Sequences LGHNA (CDR1) and YSLEER (CDR2) are obtained from the germline V gene. The sample's time point label, decoded: less than five weeks on oral tofacitinib. The sample's treatment or condition label, in plain terms: oral pan-JAK inhibitor, 5-10 mg twice daily. Lesional scalp punch biopsies and peripheral blood were collected from alopecia areata patients. PBMCs were separated by density centrifugation and stained for CD3, CD4 and CD8, after which CD4+ and CD8+ T cells were sorted on a FACSAria. With respect to this clone: Its antigen is not yet known. It has no much larger one-base neighbor in the sample; base qualities were not kept.

Preparation of the library involved the immunoSEQ multiplex PCR assay. For TCR sequencing, RNA was extracted from every sample and reverse transcribed into cDNA to serve as template. First-strand cDNA was synthesized using SuperScript III with a 2:1 mix of oligo-dT and random hexamers. A synthetic immune receptor repertoire was used to gauge amplification bias, and whatever bias remained was removed computationally. The published analysis was carried out like this. Raw reads were preprocessed to remove errors, and CDR3 was defined by IMGT conventions from the conserved cysteine to phenylalanine. To get clonality, Shannon entropy was normalized by log2 of the number of productive unique TCRs and the result was subtracted from 1. Scalp TCRbeta sequences were cross-referenced with sorted blood CD4 and CD8 repertoires so that the CD4 or CD8 identity of scalp clones could be inferred. TCRdb carries this immuneACCESS record with in-frame sequences only. Its versions omit some clonotypes, under half of them owing to an unresolved V gene in the studies checked, with the rest unexplained. V, J and clone size reflect that table, while D and trimming were determined from the DNA. The sample table contains some 100,000 clones; only one count was recorded for about 54% of them. The ten top clones hold 30% of the sample.

The V gene is TRBV4-3 and the J gene is TRBJ1-5, with an unclear D gene assignment. The starting material was CD8+ T cells sorted from blood, obtained at week 4, from a patient treated with tofacitinib. This TCR was sampled from a human donor with alopecia areata. The DNA sequence follows: TGCGCCAGCAGCCAAGATCGCGGGGATGGGCAGCCCCAGCATTTT. This encodes CASSQDRGDGQPQHF.